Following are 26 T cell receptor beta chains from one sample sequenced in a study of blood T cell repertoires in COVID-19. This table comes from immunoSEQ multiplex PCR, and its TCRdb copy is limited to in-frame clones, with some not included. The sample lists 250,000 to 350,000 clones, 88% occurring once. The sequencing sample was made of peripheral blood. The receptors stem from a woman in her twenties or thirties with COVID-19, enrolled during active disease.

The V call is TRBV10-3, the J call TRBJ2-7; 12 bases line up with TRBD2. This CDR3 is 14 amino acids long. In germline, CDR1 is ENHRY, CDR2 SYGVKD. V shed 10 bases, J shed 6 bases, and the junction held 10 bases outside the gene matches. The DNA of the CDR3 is TGTGCCACCAGACTAGCGGGAGAAGTAGGCGAGCAGTACTTC. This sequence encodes CATRLAGEVGEQYF.

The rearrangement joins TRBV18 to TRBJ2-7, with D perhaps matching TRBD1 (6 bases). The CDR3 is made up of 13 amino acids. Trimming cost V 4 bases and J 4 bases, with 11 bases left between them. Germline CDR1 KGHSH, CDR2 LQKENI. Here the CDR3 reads CASSQTGKYEQYF. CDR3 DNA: TGTGCCAGCTCACAAACAGGGAAGTACGAGCAGTACTTC.

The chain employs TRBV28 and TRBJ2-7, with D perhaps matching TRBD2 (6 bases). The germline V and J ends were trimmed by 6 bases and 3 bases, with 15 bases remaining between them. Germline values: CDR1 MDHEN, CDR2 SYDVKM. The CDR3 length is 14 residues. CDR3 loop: CASRTRGVRYEQYF. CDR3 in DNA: TGTGCCAGCAGGACTAGGGGTGTACGCTACGAGCAGTACTTC.

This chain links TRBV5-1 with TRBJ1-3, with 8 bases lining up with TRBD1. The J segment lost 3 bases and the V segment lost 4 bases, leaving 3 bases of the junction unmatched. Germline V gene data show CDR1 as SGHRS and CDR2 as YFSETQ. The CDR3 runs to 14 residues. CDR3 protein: CASSPDRGGNTIYF. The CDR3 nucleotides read TGCGCCAGCAGCCCCGACAGGGGTGGAAACACCATATATTTT.

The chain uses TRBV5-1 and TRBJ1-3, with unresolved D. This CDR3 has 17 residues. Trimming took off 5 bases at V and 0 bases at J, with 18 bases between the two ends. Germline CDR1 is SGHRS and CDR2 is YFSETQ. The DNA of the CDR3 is TGCGCCAGCAGGCCTTACTTTGGACGGGACTCTGGAAACACCATATATTTT. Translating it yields CASRPYFGRDSGNTIYF.

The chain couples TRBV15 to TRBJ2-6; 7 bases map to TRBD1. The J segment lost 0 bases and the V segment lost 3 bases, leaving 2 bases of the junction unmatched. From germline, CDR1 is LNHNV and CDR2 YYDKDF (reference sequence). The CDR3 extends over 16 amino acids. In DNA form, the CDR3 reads TGTGCCACCAGCAGCCGACAGGGCTCTGGGGCCAACGTCCTGACTTTC. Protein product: CATSSRQGSGANVLTF.

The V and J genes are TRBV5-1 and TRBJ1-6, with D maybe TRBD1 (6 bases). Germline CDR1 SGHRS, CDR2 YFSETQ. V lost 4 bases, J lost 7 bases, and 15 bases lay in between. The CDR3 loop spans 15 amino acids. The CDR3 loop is CASSPWDTKNSPLHF. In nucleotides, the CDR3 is TGCGCCAGCAGCCCATGGGACACCAAAAATTCACCCCTCCACTTT.

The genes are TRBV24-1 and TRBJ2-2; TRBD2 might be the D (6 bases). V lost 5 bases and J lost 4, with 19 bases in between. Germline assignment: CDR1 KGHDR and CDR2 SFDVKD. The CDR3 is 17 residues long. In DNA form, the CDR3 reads TGTGCCACCAGTGTGGACTACCCTTTACGGGGCACCGGGGAGCTGTTTTTT. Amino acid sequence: CATSVDYPLRGTGELFF.

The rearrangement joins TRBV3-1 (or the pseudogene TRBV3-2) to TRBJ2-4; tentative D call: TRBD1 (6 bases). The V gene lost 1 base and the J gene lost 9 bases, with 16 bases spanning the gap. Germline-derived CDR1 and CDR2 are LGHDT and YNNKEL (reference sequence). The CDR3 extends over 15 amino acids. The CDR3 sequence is CASSQGGHLSSIQYF. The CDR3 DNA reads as TGTGCCAGCAGCCAAGGGGGACACCTCTCTAGCATTCAGTACTTC.

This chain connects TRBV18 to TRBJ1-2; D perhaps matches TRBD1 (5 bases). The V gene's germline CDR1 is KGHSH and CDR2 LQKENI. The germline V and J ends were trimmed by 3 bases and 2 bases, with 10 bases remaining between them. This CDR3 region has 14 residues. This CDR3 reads CASSPVGQNYGYTF. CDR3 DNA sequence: TGTGCCAGCTCACCCGTGGGGCAGAACTATGGCTACACCTTC.

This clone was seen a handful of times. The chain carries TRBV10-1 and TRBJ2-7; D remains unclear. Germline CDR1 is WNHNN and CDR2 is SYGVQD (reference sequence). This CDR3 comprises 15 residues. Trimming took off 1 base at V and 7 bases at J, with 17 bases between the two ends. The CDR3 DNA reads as TGCGCCAGCAGTGAGTTCGGTGGTGCTGGAGAGGAGCAGTACTTC. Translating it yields CASSEFGGAGEEQYF.

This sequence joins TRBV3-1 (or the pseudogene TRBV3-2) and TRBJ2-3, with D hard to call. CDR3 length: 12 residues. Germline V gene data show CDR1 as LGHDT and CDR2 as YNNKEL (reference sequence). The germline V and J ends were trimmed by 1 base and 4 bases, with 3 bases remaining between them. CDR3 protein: CASSQGADTQYF. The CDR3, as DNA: TGTGCCAGCAGCCAAGGAGCAGATACGCAGTATTTT.

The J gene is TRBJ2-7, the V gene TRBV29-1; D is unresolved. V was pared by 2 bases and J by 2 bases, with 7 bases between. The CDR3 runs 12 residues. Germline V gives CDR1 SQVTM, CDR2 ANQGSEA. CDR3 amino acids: CSVETATYEQYF. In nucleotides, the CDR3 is TGCAGCGTTGAAACAGCTACCTACGAGCAGTACTTC.

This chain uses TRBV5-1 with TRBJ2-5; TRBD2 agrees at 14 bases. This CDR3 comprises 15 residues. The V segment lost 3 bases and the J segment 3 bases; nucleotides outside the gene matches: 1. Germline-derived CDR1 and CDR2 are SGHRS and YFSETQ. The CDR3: CASSWGLAGEETQYF. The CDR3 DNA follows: TGCGCCAGCAGCTGGGGACTAGCGGGAGAAGAGACCCAGTACTTC.

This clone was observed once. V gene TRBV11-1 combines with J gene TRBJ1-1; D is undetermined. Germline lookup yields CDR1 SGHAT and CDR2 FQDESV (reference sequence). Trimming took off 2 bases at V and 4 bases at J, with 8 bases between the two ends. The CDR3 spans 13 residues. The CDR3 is CASSLRSSTEAFF. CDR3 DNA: TGTGCCAGCAGCTTAAGAAGTAGCACTGAAGCTTTCTTT. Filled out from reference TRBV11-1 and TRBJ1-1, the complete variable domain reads EAEVAQSPRYKITEKSQAVAFWCDPISGHATLYWYRQILGQGPELLVQFQDESVVDDSQLPKDRFSAERLKGVDSTLKIQPAELGDSAMYLCASSLRSSTEAFFGQGTRLTVV.

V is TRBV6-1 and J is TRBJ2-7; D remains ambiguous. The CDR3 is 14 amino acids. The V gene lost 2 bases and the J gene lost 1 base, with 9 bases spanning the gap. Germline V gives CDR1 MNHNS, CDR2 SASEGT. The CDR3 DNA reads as TGTGCCAGCAGTGAACCCCCAGGATCCTACGAGCAGTACTTC. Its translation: CASSEPPGSYEQYF.

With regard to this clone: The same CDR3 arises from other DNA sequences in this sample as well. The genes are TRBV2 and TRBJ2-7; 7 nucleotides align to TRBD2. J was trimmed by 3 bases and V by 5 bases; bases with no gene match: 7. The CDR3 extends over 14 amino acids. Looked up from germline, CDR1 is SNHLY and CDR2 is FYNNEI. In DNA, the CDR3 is TGTGCCAGCAGTCCGGGACTATTAAACTACGAGCAGTACTTC. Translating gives CASSPGLLNYEQYF.

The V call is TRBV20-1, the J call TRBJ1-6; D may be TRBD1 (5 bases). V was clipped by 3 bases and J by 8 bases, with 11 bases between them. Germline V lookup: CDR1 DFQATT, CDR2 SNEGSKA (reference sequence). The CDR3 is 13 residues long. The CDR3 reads CSASSRVDSPLHF. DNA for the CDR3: TGCAGTGCTAGTTCCAGGGTCGATTCACCCCTCCACTTT.

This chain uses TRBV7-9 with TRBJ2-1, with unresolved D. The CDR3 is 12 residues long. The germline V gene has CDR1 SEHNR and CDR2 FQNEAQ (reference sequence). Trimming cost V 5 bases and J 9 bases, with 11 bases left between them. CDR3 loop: CASSVGSLEQFF. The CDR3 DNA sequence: TGTGCCAGCAGCGTTGGTAGCCTTGAGCAGTTCTTC.

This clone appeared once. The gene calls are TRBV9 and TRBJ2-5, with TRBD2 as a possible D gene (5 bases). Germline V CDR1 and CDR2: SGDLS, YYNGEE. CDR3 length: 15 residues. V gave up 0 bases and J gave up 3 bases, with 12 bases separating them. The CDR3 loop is CASSVGLRAEETQYF. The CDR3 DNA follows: TGTGCCAGCAGCGTAGGCCTGAGGGCCGAAGAGACCCAGTACTTC. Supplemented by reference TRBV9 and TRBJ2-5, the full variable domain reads DSGVTQTPKHLITATGQRVTLRCSPRSGDLSVYWYQQSLDQGLQFLIQYYNGEERAKGNILERFSAQQFPDLHSELNLSSLELGDSALYFCASSVGLRAEETQYFGPGTRLLVL.

CDR3 loop: CASSHPGQGRAEQYF. In DNA form, the CDR3 reads TGTGCCAGCAGCCACCCGGGACAGGGTCGGGCCGAGCAGTACTTC. The V call is TRBV7-9, the J call TRBJ2-5; 9 bases are a match to TRBD1. The J call may be wrong; the DNA end is better matched by TRBJ2-7. CDR1 and CDR2 (germline): SEHNR, FQNEAQ (reference sequence). The CDR3 totals 15 residues.

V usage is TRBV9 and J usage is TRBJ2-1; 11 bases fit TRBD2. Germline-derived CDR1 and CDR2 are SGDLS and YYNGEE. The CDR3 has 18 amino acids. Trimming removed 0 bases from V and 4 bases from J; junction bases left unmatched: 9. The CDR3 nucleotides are TGTGCCAGCAGCGTAGACCCTCATGGGACTAGCGGATACAATGAGCAGTTCTTC. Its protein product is CASSVDPHGTSGYNEQFF.

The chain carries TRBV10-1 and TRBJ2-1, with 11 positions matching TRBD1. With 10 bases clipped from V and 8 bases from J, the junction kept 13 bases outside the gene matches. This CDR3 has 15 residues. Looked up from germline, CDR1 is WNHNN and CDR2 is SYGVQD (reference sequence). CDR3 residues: CATTPGTGGRDEQFF. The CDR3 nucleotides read TGCGCCACCACCCCCGGGACAGGGGGTAGGGATGAGCAGTTCTTC.

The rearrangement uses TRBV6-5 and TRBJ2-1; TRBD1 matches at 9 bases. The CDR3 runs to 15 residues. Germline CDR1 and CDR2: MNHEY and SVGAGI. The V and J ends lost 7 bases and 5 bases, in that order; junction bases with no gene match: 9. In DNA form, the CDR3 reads TGTGCCAGCACTCTAGGGACAGGGCGGAACAATGAGCAGTTCTTC. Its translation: CASTLGTGRNNEQFF.

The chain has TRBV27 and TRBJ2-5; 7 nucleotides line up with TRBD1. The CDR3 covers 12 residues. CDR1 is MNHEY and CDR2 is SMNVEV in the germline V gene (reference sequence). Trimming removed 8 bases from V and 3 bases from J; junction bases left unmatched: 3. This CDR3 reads CASRDRKETQYF. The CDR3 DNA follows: TGTGCCAGCCGGGACAGAAAAGAGACCCAGTACTTC.

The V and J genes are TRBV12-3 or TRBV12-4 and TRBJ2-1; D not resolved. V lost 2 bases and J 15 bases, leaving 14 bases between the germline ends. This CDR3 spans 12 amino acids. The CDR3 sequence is CASSLKAAWRFF. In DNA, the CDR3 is TGTGCCAGCAGTTTAAAGGCAGCCTGGAGGTTCTTC.